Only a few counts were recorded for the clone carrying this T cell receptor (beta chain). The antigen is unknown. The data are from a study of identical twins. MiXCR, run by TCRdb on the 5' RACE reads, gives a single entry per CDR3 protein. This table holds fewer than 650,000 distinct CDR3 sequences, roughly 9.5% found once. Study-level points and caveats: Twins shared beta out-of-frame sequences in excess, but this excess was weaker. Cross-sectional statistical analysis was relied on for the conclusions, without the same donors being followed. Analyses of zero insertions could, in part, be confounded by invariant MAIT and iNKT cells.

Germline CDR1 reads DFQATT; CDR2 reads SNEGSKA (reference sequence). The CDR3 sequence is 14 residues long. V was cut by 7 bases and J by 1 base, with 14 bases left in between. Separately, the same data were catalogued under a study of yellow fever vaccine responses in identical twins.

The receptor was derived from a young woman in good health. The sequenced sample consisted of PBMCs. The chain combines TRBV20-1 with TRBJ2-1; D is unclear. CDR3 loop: CSVLTSPSYNEQFF. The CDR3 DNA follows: TGCAGTGTTTTGACGAGTCCATCCTACAATGAGCAGTTCTTC.